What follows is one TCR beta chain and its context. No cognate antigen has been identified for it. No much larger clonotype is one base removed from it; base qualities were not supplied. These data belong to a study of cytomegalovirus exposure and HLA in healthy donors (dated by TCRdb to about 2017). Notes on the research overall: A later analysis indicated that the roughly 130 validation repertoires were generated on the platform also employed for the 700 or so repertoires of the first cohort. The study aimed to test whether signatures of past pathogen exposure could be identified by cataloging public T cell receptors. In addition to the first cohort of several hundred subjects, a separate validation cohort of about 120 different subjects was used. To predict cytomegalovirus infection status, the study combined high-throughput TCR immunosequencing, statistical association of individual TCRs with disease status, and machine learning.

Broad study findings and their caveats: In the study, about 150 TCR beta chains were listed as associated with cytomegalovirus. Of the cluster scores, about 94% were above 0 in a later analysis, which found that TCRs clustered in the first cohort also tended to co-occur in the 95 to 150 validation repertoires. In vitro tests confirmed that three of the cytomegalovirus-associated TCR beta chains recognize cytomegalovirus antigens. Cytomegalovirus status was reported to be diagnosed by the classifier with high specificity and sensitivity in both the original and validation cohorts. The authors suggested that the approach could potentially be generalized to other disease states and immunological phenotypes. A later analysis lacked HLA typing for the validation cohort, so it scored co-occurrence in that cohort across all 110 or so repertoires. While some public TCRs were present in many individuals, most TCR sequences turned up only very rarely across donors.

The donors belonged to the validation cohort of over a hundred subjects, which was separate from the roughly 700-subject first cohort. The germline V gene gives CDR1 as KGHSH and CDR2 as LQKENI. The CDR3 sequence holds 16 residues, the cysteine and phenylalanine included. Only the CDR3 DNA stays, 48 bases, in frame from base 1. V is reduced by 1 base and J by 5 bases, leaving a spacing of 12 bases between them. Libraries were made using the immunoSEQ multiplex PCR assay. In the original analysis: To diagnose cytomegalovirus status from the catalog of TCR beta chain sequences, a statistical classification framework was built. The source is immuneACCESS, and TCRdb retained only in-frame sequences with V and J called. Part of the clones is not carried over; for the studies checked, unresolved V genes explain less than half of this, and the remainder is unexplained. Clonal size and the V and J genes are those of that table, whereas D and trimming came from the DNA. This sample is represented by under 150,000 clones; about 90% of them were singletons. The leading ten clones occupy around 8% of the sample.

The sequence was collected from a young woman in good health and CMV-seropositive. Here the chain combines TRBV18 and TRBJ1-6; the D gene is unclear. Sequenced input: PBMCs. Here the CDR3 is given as CASSPRSVVNNSPLHF. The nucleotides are TGTGCCAGCTCACCACGGTCGGTCGTCAATAATTCACCCCTCCACTTT.